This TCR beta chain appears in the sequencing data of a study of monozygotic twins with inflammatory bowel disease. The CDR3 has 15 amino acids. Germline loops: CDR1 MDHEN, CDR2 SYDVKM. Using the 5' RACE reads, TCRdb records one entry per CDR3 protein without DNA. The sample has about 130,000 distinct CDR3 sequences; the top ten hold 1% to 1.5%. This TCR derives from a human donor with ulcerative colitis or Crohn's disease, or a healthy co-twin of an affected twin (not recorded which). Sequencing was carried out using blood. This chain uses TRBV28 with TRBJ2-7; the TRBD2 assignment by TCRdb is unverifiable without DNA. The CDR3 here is CASSLGTSGPYEQYF.